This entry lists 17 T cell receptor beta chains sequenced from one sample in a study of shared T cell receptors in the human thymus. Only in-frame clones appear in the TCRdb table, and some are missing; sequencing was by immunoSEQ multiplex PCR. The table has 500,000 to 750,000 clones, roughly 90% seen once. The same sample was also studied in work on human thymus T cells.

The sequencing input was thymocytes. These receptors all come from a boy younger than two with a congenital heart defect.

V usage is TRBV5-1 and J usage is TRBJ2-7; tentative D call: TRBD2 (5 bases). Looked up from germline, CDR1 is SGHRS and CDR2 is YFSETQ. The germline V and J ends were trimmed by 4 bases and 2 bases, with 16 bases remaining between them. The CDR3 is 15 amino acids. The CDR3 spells CASSPLRRYPYEQYF. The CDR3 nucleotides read TGCGCCAGCAGCCCACTTCGGAGGTATCCCTACGAGCAGTACTTC. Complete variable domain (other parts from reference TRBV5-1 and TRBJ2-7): KAGVTQTPRYLIKTRGQQVTLSCSPISGHRSVSWYQQTPGQGLQFLFEYFSETQRNKGNFPGRFSGRQFSNSRSEMNVSTLELGDSALYLCASSPLRRYPYEQYFGPGTRLTVT.

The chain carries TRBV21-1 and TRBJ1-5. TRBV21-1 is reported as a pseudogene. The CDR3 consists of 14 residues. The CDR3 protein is CASSKVVGNQPQHF. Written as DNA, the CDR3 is TGTGCCAGCAGCAAGGTAGTAGGCAATCAGCCCCAGCATTTT.

CDR3 residues: CASSLDSAEGTSGNTGELFF. CDR3 DNA: TGTGCCAGCAGCTTAGATTCGGCCGAAGGGACTAGCGGGAACACCGGGGAGCTGTTTTTT. V and J are TRBV11-3 and TRBJ2-2, with TRBD2 matching 11 bases. Germline CDR1 and CDR2: SGHNT and YENEEA. CDR3 length: 20 amino acids. Trimming removed 0 bases from V and 1 base from J; junction bases left unmatched: 10.

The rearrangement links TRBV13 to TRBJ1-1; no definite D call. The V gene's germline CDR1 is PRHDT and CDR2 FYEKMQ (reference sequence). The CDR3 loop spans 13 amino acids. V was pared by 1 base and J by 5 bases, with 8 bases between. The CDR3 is CASSLVLRTEAFF. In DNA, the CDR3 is TGTGCCAGCAGCTTAGTCCTCAGGACTGAAGCTTTCTTT.

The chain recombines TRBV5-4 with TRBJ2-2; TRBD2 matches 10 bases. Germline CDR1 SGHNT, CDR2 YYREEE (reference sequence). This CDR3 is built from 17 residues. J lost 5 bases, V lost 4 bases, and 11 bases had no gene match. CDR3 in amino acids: CASSASGTSALTGELFF. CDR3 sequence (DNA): TGTGCCAGCAGCGCATCCGGGACTAGCGCTTTAACCGGGGAGCTGTTTTTT.

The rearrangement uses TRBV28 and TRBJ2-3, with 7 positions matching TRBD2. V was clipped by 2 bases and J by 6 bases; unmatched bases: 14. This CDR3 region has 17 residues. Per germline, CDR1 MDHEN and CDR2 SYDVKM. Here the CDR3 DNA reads TGTGCCAGCAGTTTAATTGAGGGGCGGGGGAAGGGGGATACGCAGTATTTT. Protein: CASSLIEGRGKGDTQYF.

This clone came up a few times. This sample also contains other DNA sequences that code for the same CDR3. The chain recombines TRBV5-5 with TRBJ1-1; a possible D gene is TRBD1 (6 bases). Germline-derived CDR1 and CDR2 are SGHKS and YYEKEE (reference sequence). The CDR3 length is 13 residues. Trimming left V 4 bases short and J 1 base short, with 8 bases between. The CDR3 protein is CASSGRGNTEAFF. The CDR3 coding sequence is TGTGCCAGCAGCGGCAGGGGGAACACTGAAGCTTTCTTT.

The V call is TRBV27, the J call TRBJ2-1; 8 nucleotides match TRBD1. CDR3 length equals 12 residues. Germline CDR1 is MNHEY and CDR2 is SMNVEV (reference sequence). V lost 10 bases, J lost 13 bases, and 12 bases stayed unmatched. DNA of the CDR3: TGTGCCACCTCCCTCCCGGACAGGGTACAGTTCTTC. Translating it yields CATSLPDRVQFF.

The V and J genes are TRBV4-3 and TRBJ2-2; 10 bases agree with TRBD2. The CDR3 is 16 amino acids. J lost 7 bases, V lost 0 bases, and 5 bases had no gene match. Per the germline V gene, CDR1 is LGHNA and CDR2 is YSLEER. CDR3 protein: CASSQEEEREGGELFF. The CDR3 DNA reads TGCGCCAGCAGCCAAGAAGAGGAGCGGGAGGGCGGGGAGCTGTTTTTT.

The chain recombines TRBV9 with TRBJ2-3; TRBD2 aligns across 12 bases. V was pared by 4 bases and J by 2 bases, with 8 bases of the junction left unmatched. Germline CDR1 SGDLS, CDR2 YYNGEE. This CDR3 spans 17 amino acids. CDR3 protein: CASSPRTSGNFTDTQYF. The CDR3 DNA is TGTGCCAGCAGCCCTAGGACTAGCGGGAACTTCACAGATACGCAGTATTTT.

CDR3 protein: CASSGGGRSGNTIYF. In DNA form, the CDR3 reads TGTGCCAGCAGCGGAGGGGGCCGCTCTGGAAACACCATATATTTT. This chain uses TRBV6-4 with TRBJ1-3, with TRBD1 identical over 7 bases. Germline V gives CDR1 MRHNA, CDR2 SNTAGT. This CDR3 has 15 amino acids. Trimming took 6 bases from V and 0 from J; bases not matched to a gene: 5.

CDR3 sequence: CASSLGERETPYNEQFF. The CDR3 DNA reads TGTGCCAGCAGCTTGGGCGAGCGGGAGACCCCCTACAATGAGCAGTTCTTC. V is TRBV5-4 and J is TRBJ2-1; 8 nucleotides align to TRBD2. V was pared by 0 bases and J by 2 bases, with 7 bases of the junction left unmatched. The CDR3 is 17 residues long. Germline V CDR1 and CDR2: SGHNT, YYREEE (reference sequence).

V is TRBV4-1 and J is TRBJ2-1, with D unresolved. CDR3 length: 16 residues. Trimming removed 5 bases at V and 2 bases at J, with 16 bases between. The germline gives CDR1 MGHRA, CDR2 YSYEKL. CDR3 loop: CASSIQRVAPYNEQFF. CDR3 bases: TGCGCCAGCAGCATCCAACGAGTCGCTCCCTACAATGAGCAGTTCTTC.

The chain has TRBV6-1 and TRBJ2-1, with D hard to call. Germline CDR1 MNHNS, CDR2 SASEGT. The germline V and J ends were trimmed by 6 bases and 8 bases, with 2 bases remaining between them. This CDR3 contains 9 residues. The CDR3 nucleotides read TGTGCCAGCAGCGATGAGCAGTTCTTC. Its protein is CASSDEQFF.

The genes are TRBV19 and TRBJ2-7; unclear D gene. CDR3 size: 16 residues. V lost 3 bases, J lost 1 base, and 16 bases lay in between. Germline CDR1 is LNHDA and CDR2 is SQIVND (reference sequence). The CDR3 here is CASSMVLTSESYEQYF. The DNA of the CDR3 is TGTGCCAGTAGTATGGTTCTTACCTCCGAGTCCTACGAGCAGTACTTC. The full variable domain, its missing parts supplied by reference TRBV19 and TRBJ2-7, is DGGITQSPKYLFRKEGQNVTLSCEQNLNHDAMYWYRQDPGQGLRLIYYSQIVNDFQKGDIAEGYSVSREKKESFPLTVTSAQKNPTAFYLCASSMVLTSESYEQYFGPGTRLTVT.

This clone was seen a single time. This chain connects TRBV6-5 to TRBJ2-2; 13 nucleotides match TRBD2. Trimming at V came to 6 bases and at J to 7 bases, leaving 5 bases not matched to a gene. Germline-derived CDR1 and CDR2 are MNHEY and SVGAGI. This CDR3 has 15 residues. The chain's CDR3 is CASRRTSGRNGELFF. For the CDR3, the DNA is TGTGCCAGCAGAAGGACTAGCGGGAGAAACGGGGAGCTGTTTTTT.

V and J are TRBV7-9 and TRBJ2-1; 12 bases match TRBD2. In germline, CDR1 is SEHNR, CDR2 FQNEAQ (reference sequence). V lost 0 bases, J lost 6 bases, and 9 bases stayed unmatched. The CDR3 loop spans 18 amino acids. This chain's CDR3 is CASSLASPSGRACNEQFF. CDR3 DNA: TGTGCCAGCAGCTTAGCGTCTCCTAGCGGGAGGGCATGCAATGAGCAGTTCTTC.